One TCR beta chain is described in this entry. The CDR3 consists of 14 residues. The germline V gene encodes CDR1 SGHAT and CDR2 FQNNGV. V lost 5 bases, J lost 0 bases, and 11 bases lay in between. These data originate in a study of blood T cell repertoires in COVID-19. Overall study context: Italy, Spain and the United States were the sources of the convalescent and acute COVID-19 samples. PBMCs, B-cell-depleted T cells, or T cells were the source of the cDNA or gDNA that made up the material.

In the source study's methods: Estimation of nucleated cell counts relied on the amplification of reference gene primers. Method: immunoSEQ multiplex PCR; TCRdb's copy keeps in-frame clones and lacks some. V and J calls and clone size are copied from that table; D and trimming were computed from the DNA. The sample includes roughly 150,000 clones, under 85% of them seen just once. The receptor comes from an elderly man with COVID-19, enrolled during active disease. Sequenced: peripheral blood. The V gene is TRBV11-2, the J gene TRBJ2-7, with D possibly being TRBD1 (5 bases). The CDR3 region has the DNA TGTGCCAGCAGCCATCTGACAGTCTCCTACGAGCAGTACTTC. Protein product: CASSHLTVSYEQYF.